This TCR beta chain originates from a study of neoadjuvant anti-PD-1 for oral cavity cancer. CDR1 and CDR2 (germline): SGHRS, YFSETQ. This CDR3 is 12 amino acids long. Trimming shortened V by 4 bases and J by 4 bases, and 8 bases separated the two germline ends. Profiled with immunoSEQ multiplex PCR; TCRdb holds only in-frame clones, not every one. The sample shows some 20,000 clones, approximately 70% of them seen only once. This clone has only a few counts. This TCR was recovered from a person aged 35-79 years with oral cavity squamous cell carcinoma. This chain connects TRBV5-1 to TRBJ1-2; no clear D. Source: PBMCs, taken before nivolumab (anti-PD-1) treatment. CDR3 in DNA: TGCGCCAGCAGCCTGGACGCCTATGGCTACACCTTC. This translates into CASSLDAYGYTF.